The rows below give T cell receptor beta chains drawn from one sample of a study of T-cell memory formation after mild COVID-19. TCRdb fed the 5' RACE reads into MiXCR, producing one record per CDR3 protein. In the table there are about 240,000 distinct CDR3 sequences, 8% to 9.5% of which are singletons. The sequenced material came from PBMCs or a T cell subset sorted from them (not recorded which). The receptors were gathered from a man between 18 and 29 years old who had mild COVID-19 (a few samples of this study predate the infection). Cell type and time point are not known. CDR3s include the opening cysteine and the closing phenylalanine or tryptophan. Each record gives: J gene, V gene, D gene, clone size, CDR3 protein, CDR3 DNA. D genes are given only for firm matches. Clone size, where shown, is once, few, many, or a class for clones that have expanded.

J: TRBJ1-2; V: TRBV4-3; D: NA; size: few; CDR3: CASSQDILADSNGYTF; DNA: TGCGCCAGCAGCCAAGATATTCTTGCAGATTCTAATGGCTACACCTTC
J: TRBJ2-7; V: TRBV12-5; D: NA; size: NA; CDR3: CASGKGLAYEQYF; DNA: TGTGCTAGTGGTAAGGGGTTGGCCTACGAGCAGTACTTC
J: TRBJ1-4; V: TRBV27; D: NA; size: few; CDR3: CASGTIGTATNEKLFF; DNA: TGTGCCAGCGGGACAATTGGAACAGCAACTAATGAAAAACTGTTTTTT
J: TRBJ2-1; V: TRBV12-3/TRBV12-4; D: TRBD1; size: NA; CDR3: CASLPGTGPYNEQFF; DNA: TGTGCCAGCCTTCCGGGGACAGGCCCCTACAATGAGCAGTTCTTC
J: TRBJ2-1; V: TRBV7-9; D: TRBD2; size: NA; CDR3: CASSPPPGLAGSSYNEQFF; DNA: TGTGCCAGCAGCCCCCCCCCGGGACTAGCGGGGAGCTCCTACAATGAGCAGTTCTTC
J: TRBJ2-3; V: TRBV12-3/TRBV12-4; D: TRBD1; size: NA; CDR3: CASSRDRGHYTQYF; DNA: TGTGCCAGCAGTCGGGACAGGGGGCATTATACGCAGTATTTT
J: TRBJ2-1; V: TRBV5-1; D: NA; size: few; CDR3: CASSLDSYEQFF; DNA: TGCGCCAGCAGCTTGGATTCCTATGAGCAGTTCTTC
J: TRBJ2-1; V: TRBV19; D: TRBD2; size: NA; CDR3: CASSIDVTSGYNEQFF; DNA: TGTGCCAGTAGTATAGACGTGACTAGCGGATACAATGAGCAGTTCTTC
J: TRBJ2-5; V: TRBV4-1; D: NA; size: NA; CDR3: CASSQLPGVQETQYF; DNA: TGCGCCAGCAGCCAACTTCCAGGGGTCCAAGAGACCCAGTACTTC
J: TRBJ2-3; V: TRBV29-1; D: TRBD2; size: NA; CDR3: CSVARGLAGGSDTQYF; DNA: TGCAGCGTAGCGCGGGGACTAGCGGGGGGGTCGGATACGCAGTATTTT
J: TRBJ1-6; V: TRBV6-5; D: NA; size: NA; CDR3: CASSYGGLKDYNSPLHF; DNA: TGTGCCAGCAGTTACGGGGGTTTGAAGGATTATAATTCACCCCTCCACTTT
J: TRBJ2-2; V: TRBV24-1; D: NA; size: many; CDR3: CATSDTGGNTGELFF; DNA: TGTGCCACCAGTGATACGGGGGGCAACACCGGGGAGCTGTTTTTT
J: TRBJ1-1; V: TRBV5-4; D: NA; size: NA; CDR3: CASSPGGTGLEAFF; DNA: TGTGCCAGCAGCCCGGGTGGAACGGGCCTTGAAGCTTTCTTT
J: TRBJ2-1; V: TRBV5-1; D: NA; size: many; CDR3: CASSLGLVDNEQFF; DNA: TGCGCCAGCAGCTTGGGACTAGTAGACAATGAGCAGTTCTTC
J: TRBJ1-1; V: TRBV4-1; D: NA; size: NA; CDR3: CASSRGGTANTEAFF; DNA: TGCGCCAGCAGCCGTGGCGGAACAGCGAACACTGAAGCTTTCTTT
J: TRBJ2-5; V: TRBV5-1; D: NA; size: NA; CDR3: CASSSGWNQETQYF; DNA: TGCGCCAGCAGCTCCGGCTGGAACCAAGAGACCCAGTACTTC
J: TRBJ2-7; V: TRBV30; D: NA; size: NA; CDR3: CAWDQGTISYEQYF; DNA: TGTGCCTGGGACCAGGGGACGATCTCCTACGAGCAGTACTTC
J: TRBJ1-1; V: TRBV6-6; D: NA; size: few; CDR3: CASSYVPSEAFF; DNA: TGTGCCAGCAGTTACGTCCCGTCTGAAGCTTTCTTT
J: TRBJ2-3; V: TRBV4-3; D: TRBD1; size: many; CDR3: CASSQDRTGASTDTQYF; DNA: TGCGCCAGCAGCCAAGATAGGACAGGGGCGAGCACAGATACGCAGTATTTT
J: TRBJ1-1; V: TRBV5-4; D: NA; size: NA; CDR3: CASSFLGKTEAFF; DNA: TGTGCCAGCAGCTTCCTAGGAAAGACTGAAGCTTTCTTT
J: TRBJ2-1; V: TRBV20-1; D: TRBD2; size: few; CDR3: CSAIGVAGAYNEQFF; DNA: TGCAGTGCTATAGGCGTAGCGGGGGCCTACAATGAGCAGTTCTTC